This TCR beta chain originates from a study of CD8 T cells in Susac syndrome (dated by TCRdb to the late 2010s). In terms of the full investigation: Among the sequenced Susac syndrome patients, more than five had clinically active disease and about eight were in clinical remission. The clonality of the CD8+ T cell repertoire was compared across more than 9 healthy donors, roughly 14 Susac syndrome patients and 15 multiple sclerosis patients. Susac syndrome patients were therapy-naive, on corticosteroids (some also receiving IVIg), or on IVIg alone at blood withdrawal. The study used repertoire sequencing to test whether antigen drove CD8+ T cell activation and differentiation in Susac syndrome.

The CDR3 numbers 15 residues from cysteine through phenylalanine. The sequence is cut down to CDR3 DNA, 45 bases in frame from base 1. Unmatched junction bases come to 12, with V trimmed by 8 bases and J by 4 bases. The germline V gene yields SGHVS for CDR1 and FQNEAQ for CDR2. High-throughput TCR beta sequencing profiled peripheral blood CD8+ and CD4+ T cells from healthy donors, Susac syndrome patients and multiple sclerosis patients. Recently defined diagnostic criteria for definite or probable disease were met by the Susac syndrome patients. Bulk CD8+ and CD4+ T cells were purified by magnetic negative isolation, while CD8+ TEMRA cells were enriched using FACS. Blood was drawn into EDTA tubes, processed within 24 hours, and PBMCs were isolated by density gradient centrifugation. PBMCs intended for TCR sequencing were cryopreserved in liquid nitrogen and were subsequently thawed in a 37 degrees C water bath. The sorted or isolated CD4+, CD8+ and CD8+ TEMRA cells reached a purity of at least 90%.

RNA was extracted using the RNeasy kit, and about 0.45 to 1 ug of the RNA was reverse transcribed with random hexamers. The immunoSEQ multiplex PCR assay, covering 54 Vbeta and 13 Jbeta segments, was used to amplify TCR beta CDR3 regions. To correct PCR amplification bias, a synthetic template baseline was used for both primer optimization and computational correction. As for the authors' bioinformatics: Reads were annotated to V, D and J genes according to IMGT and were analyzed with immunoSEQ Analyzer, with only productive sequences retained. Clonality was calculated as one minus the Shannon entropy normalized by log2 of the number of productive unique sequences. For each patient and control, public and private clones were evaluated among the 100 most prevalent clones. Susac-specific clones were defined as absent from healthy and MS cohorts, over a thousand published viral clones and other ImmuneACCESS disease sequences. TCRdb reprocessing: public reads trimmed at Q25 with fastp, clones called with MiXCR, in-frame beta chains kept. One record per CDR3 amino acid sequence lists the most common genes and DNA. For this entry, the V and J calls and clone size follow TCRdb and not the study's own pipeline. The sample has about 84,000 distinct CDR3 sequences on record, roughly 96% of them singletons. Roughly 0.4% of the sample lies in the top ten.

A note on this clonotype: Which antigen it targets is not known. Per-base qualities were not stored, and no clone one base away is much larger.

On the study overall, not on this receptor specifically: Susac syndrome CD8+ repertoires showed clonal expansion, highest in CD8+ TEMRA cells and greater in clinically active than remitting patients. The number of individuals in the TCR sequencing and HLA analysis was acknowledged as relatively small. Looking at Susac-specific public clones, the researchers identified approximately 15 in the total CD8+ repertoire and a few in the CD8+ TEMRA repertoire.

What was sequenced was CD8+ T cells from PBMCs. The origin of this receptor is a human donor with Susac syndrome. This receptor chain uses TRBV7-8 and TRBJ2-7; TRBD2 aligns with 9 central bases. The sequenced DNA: TGTGCCAGCGGGAATCTAGCGGGATTTGAATACGAGCAGTACTTC. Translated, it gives CASGNLAGFEYEQYF.